The 32 T cell receptor beta chains listed next were all sequenced from one sample in a study of cytomegalovirus exposure and HLA in healthy donors. This PCR relied on a set of 60 Vbeta primers and 13 Jbeta primers. Produced via immunoSEQ multiplex PCR; TCRdb's table is partial and in-frame only. The sample records over 150,000 clones, 74% being singletons. The source material was PBMCs. These receptor sequences come from a woman aged 25 to 45 in good health and CMV-seropositive.

CDR3 sequence: CASSPGTGVSLNTEAFF. The DNA for the CDR3 is TGTGCCAGTAGCCCCGGGACAGGGGTAAGCCTGAACACTGAAGCTTTCTTT. V gene TRBV19 combines with J gene TRBJ1-1; 10 nucleotides align to TRBD1. J gave up 0 bases and V 6 bases, and 10 bases lay outside the gene matches. Germline V gene data show CDR1 as LNHDA and CDR2 as SQIVND (reference sequence). The CDR3 has 17 residues.

The V and J genes are TRBV19 and TRBJ1-1; D unresolved. In germline, CDR1 is LNHDA, CDR2 SQIVND (reference sequence). The CDR3 runs 12 residues. Between the trimmed V and J ends, which lost 7 bases and 0 bases, there was a span of 6 bases. The DNA of the CDR3 is TGTGCCAGTACCCGTATGAACACTGAAGCTTTCTTT. Protein: CASTRMNTEAFF. The entire variable domain, with the rest obtained from reference TRBV19 and TRBJ1-1, is as follows: DGGITQSPKYLFRKEGQNVTLSCEQNLNHDAMYWYRQDPGQGLRLIYYSQIVNDFQKGDIAEGYSVSREKKESFPLTVTSAQKNPTAFYLCASTRMNTEAFFGQGTRLTVV.

CDR3 protein: CASRLAVLTDTQYF. CDR3 DNA: TGTGCCAGCAGGTTAGCGGTTCTCACAGATACGCAGTATTTT. The gene calls are TRBV6-5 and TRBJ2-3; tentative D call: TRBD2 (6 bases). This CDR3 has 14 amino acids. Trimming removed 6 bases from V and 2 bases from J, with 12 bases in between. Germline lookup yields CDR1 MNHEY and CDR2 SVGAGI.

The rearrangement joins TRBV7-9 to TRBJ2-7; D gene uncertain. Between the trimmed V and J ends, which lost 7 bases and 2 bases, there was a span of 12 bases. This CDR3 is 13 amino acids long. Germline loops: CDR1 SEHNR, CDR2 FQNEAQ (reference sequence). The CDR3 bases are TGTGCCAGCACCACCGGTTTCCCCTACGAGCAGTACTTC. Protein product: CASTTGFPYEQYF.

The J gene is TRBJ1-5, the V gene TRBV28; the match to TRBD1 covers 11 bases. The CDR3 totals 17 residues. Germline CDR1 MDHEN, CDR2 SYDVKM. Unmatched junction bases numbered 8, after V lost 1 base and J lost 6 bases. CDR3 in amino acids: CASSLYGTGGDGQPQHF. CDR3 DNA sequence: TGTGCCAGCAGTTTATATGGGACAGGGGGTGACGGTCAGCCCCAGCATTTT.

The genes are TRBV5-5 and TRBJ2-7; possibly TRBD2 for D (6 bases). The CDR3 sequence is 18 residues long. CDR1 is SGHKS and CDR2 is YYEKEE in the germline V gene (reference sequence). Trimming removed 0 bases at V and 3 bases at J, with 22 bases between. The chain's CDR3 is CASSLASGTDRTNYEQYF. CDR3 DNA: TGTGCCAGCAGCTTGGCCAGTGGAACCGACCGGACTAACTACGAGCAGTACTTC.

This clone was seen just once. The V gene is TRBV25-1, the J gene TRBJ2-5; D ambiguous. In germline, CDR1 is MGHDK, CDR2 SYGVNS. V lost 1 base, J lost 7 bases, and 10 bases lay in between. This CDR3 has 13 residues. In DNA, the CDR3 is TGTGCCAGCAGTGAATGGTCGGTTGCGACCCAGTACTTC. As protein: CASSEWSVATQYF.

This clone has a single count. This chain joins TRBV27 and TRBJ2-5; the match to TRBD1 covers 7 bases. TRBJ2-7 matches the DNA end more closely, so the J call is doubtful. CDR1 and CDR2 (germline): MNHEY, SMNVEV (reference sequence). The CDR3 extends over 13 amino acids. In DNA form, the CDR3 reads TGTGCCAGCGGAACCGGGACAGCCTACGAGCAGTACTTC. This translates into CASGTGTAYEQYF.

V gene TRBV19 combines with J gene TRBJ1-1; D remains ambiguous. Trimming removed 3 bases from V and 6 bases from J, with 8 bases in between. Germline values: CDR1 LNHDA, CDR2 SQIVND (reference sequence). The CDR3 extends over 12 amino acids. For the CDR3, the DNA is TGTGCCAGTAGTATCCCCCGGGCTGAAGCTTTCTTT. Residues: CASSIPRAEAFF.

The chain combines TRBV6-4 with TRBJ2-3; 10 bases are shared with TRBD2. The V and J ends lost 4 bases and 6 bases, in that order; junction bases with no gene match: 7. The CDR3 covers 15 residues. Germline V gene lookup returns CDR1 MRHNA and CDR2 SNTAGT. CDR3 bases: TGTGCCAGCAGTGTCCTAGCGGGAGTGGTGGATACGCAGTATTTT. Protein sequence: CASSVLAGVVDTQYF.

This clone was detected a few times. This chain links TRBV27 with TRBJ2-2; the D gene is possibly TRBD2 (5 bases). CDR1 is MNHEY and CDR2 is SMNVEV in the germline V gene (reference sequence). The CDR3 spans 18 residues. The V end was cut by 2 bases, the J end by 0 bases, with 16 bases between. The CDR3 loop reads CASSLALAEVANTGELFF. Here the CDR3 DNA reads TGTGCCAGCAGTTTAGCCCTGGCGGAGGTCGCGAACACCGGGGAGCTGTTTTTT.

This sequence joins TRBV19 and TRBJ2-7; TRBD1 agrees at 8 bases. From germline, CDR1 is LNHDA and CDR2 SQIVND (reference sequence). The CDR3 totals 15 residues. The V and J ends lost 0 bases and 3 bases, in that order; junction bases with no gene match: 4. CDR3 protein: CASSIDTGGRYEQYF. CDR3 DNA: TGTGCCAGTAGTATAGATACAGGGGGTCGCTACGAGCAGTACTTC.

This clone is a singleton in its sample. The rearrangement links TRBV9 to TRBJ2-3; TRBD2 matches 12 bases. The CDR3 runs 17 residues. J gave up 3 bases and V 4 bases, and 9 bases lay outside the gene matches. CDR1 SGDLS and CDR2 YYNGEE come from the germline V gene. CDR3 loop: CASSPRLAGAVTDTQYF. The DNA for the CDR3 is TGTGCCAGCAGCCCAAGACTAGCGGGAGCTGTTACAGATACGCAGTATTTT.

This chain links TRBV4-2 with TRBJ2-7; D gene uncertain. Germline CDR1 is LGHNA and CDR2 is YNFKEQ. This CDR3 comprises 12 residues. The germline V and J ends were trimmed by 1 base and 6 bases, with 7 bases remaining between them. DNA of the CDR3: TGTGCCAGCAGCCAAGTGTCGGGCGAGCAGTACTTC. This encodes CASSQVSGEQYF.

The V gene is TRBV6-6, the J gene TRBJ1-1; no definite D call. V was shortened by 5 bases and J by 2 bases, with 12 bases between the two germline ends. Per the germline V gene, CDR1 is MNHNY and CDR2 is SVGAGI (reference sequence). This CDR3 has 14 residues. The CDR3 loop is CASSVRRGNTEAFF. The CDR3 DNA follows: TGTGCCAGCAGTGTAAGACGAGGTAACACTGAAGCTTTCTTT.

This clone came up a few times. This sequence joins TRBV4-1 and TRBJ1-3; 7 nucleotides agree with TRBD1. This CDR3 is 15 amino acids long. Germline V lookup: CDR1 MGHRA, CDR2 YSYEKL. V lost 2 bases to trimming and J lost 2 bases; unmatched junction nucleotides: 3. The CDR3 DNA is TGCGCCAGCAGCCAACCTCAGGGGGCTGGAAACACCATATATTTT. This gives the protein CASSQPQGAGNTIYF.

This clone was detected a few times. The chain carries TRBV7-8 and TRBJ2-7, with 11 bases aligning to TRBD2. Germline trimming cut 7 bases from V and 4 bases from J; bases unmatched to any gene: 12. Germline CDR1 SGHVS, CDR2 FQNEAQ. The CDR3 runs 16 residues. CDR3: CASTFEGGLAVYEQYF. CDR3 sequence (DNA): TGTGCCAGCACCTTCGAGGGGGGACTAGCGGTATACGAGCAGTACTTC.

The CDR3 reads CSVASGDGGEQYF. The CDR3 DNA sequence: TGCAGCGTTGCGTCAGGGGATGGAGGCGAGCAGTACTTC. This chain links TRBV29-1 with TRBJ2-7, with D tentatively TRBD1 (6 bases). V lost 4 bases and J 6 bases, leaving 16 bases between the germline ends. Germline V gene sequence: CDR1 SQVTM, CDR2 ANQGSEA. The CDR3 extends over 13 amino acids.

The table lists this clone with a few counts. At one end, the junction sequence differs from germline, possibly due to a read error. The gene calls are TRBV7-7 and TRBJ2-5; no firm D call. The germline V gene encodes CDR1 SSHAT and CDR2 FNYEAQ (reference sequence). The CDR3 contains 14 residues. CDR3 DNA: TGTGCTAGCAGCCGAGACACCATCCAAGAGACCCAGTACTTC. Its translation: CASSRDTIQETQYF.

This chain uses TRBV6-1 with TRBJ1-5, with 9 bases lining up with TRBD1. This CDR3 comprises 15 residues. J gave up 7 bases and V 4 bases, and 8 bases lay outside the gene matches. Per the germline V gene, CDR1 is MNHNS and CDR2 is SASEGT. The CDR3 region is CASSGRGTGNQPQHF. CDR3 sequence (DNA): TGTGCCAGCAGTGGAAGAGGGACAGGGAACCAGCCCCAGCATTTT.

The chain couples TRBV5-4 to TRBJ2-1, with a tentative D call TRBD2 (6 bases). This CDR3 spans 16 amino acids. V lost 0 bases, J lost 2 bases, and 12 bases lay in between. Germline V lookup: CDR1 SGHNT, CDR2 YYREEE (reference sequence). CDR3 DNA: TGTGCCAGCAGCTTGGGGGTCACGGGAGCCTACAATGAGCAGTTCTTC. This gives the protein CASSLGVTGAYNEQFF.

The J gene is TRBJ2-3, the V gene TRBV5-1; a possible D gene is TRBD2 (6 bases). This CDR3 region has 16 residues. Germline lookup yields CDR1 SGHRS and CDR2 YFSETQ. Trimming left V 3 bases short and J 0 bases short, with 14 bases between. CDR3 DNA: TGCGCCAGCAGCTCCAAACGGGAGCGGAGCACAGATACGCAGTATTTT. Amino acids: CASSSKRERSTDTQYF.

This chain connects TRBV5-1 to TRBJ1-5, with TRBD1 identical over 7 bases. The V gene end was trimmed by 0 bases and the J gene end by 0 bases; junction bases not matched to a gene: 6. The CDR3 contains 17 residues. The germline CDR1 and CDR2 sequences are SGHRS and YFSETQ. CDR3: CASSLGQGDHSNQPQHF. Here the CDR3 DNA reads TGCGCCAGCAGCTTGGGCCAGGGGGATCATAGCAATCAGCCCCAGCATTTT.

The chain has TRBV28 and TRBJ1-1, with 10 bases identical to TRBD1. J gave up 5 bases and V 5 bases, and 14 bases lay outside the gene matches. CDR1 is MDHEN, CDR2 SYDVKM, per germline. The CDR3 loop spans 17 amino acids. The CDR3 loop is CASSALGQGDTSTEAFF. The DNA for the CDR3 is TGTGCCAGCAGTGCCCTTGGACAGGGGGACACTAGTACTGAAGCTTTCTTT.

V usage is TRBV13 and J usage is TRBJ2-2, with 10 bases identical to TRBD2. CDR1 and CDR2 from the germline V gene are PRHDT and FYEKMQ (reference sequence). V lost 4 bases and J lost 7; bases outside the gene matches: 6. CDR3 length equals 15 residues. The CDR3 bases are TGTGCCAGCAGCTCCCTAGCGGGAGCTTACGGGGAGCTGTTTTTT. It translates to CASSSLAGAYGELFF.

V gene TRBV27 combines with J gene TRBJ2-1; possibly TRBD2 for D (5 bases). V shed 4 bases and J shed 9 bases, with 13 bases lying between them. The CDR3 totals 13 residues. CDR1 is MNHEY and CDR2 is SMNVEV in the germline V gene (reference sequence). The CDR3 DNA reads as TGTGCCAGCAGTTCCCTCAAGCGGACTGAGCAGTTCTTC. Translated: CASSSLKRTEQFF.

The V call is TRBV5-1, the J call TRBJ1-1; D perhaps matches TRBD1 (5 bases). The CDR3 extends over 13 amino acids. V was cut by 5 bases and J by 4 bases, with 12 bases left in between. Germline V CDR1 and CDR2: SGHRS, YFSETQ. The CDR3 loop reads CASSMEGSTEAFF. CDR3 in DNA: TGCGCCAGCAGTATGGAGGGGAGCACTGAAGCTTTCTTT.

This chain connects TRBV27 to TRBJ2-7; the match to TRBD1 covers 7 bases. The V gene end was trimmed by 4 bases and the J gene end by 3 bases; junction bases not matched to a gene: 3. CDR1 and CDR2 from the germline V gene are MNHEY and SMNVEV (reference sequence). The length of the CDR3 is 13 residues. As DNA, the CDR3 is TGTGCCAGCAGTTCCGGGACAGTCTACGAGCAGTACTTC. Its protein is CASSSGTVYEQYF.

The chain is built from TRBV27 and TRBJ2-7; 9 bases map to TRBD2. Looked up from germline, CDR1 is MNHEY and CDR2 is SMNVEV (reference sequence). CDR3 length: 14 residues. The ends lost 2 bases at V and 5 bases at J; junction bases unmatched: 4. The CDR3 is CASSLASGTHEQYF. The CDR3 DNA is TGTGCCAGCAGTTTAGCTAGCGGGACCCACGAGCAGTACTTC.

The chain recombines TRBV27 with TRBJ1-1; D might be TRBD1 (5 bases). CDR3 length: 14 residues. Germline-derived CDR1 and CDR2 are MNHEY and SMNVEV (reference sequence). V lost 3 bases and J 4 bases, leaving 12 bases between the germline ends. CDR3: CASSLGPGGTEAFF. The CDR3, as DNA: TGTGCCAGCAGTTTGGGACCGGGGGGCACTGAAGCTTTCTTT.

The chain employs TRBV11-2 and TRBJ1-1; 7 bases are shared with TRBD1. Losses at the gene ends were 4 bases for V and 1 base for J; bases not matched to a gene: 15. The CDR3 is 18 residues long. Germline values: CDR1 SGHAT, CDR2 FQNNGV. CDR3 in amino acids: CASSSDGGRYRGNTEAFF. The CDR3 DNA follows: TGTGCCAGCAGCTCTGACGGGGGACGGTACAGGGGGAACACTGAAGCTTTCTTT.

J is TRBJ2-7 and V is TRBV25-1, with D perhaps matching TRBD1 (5 bases). Germline CDR1 reads MGHDK; CDR2 reads SYGVNS. The CDR3 length is 13 residues. Deletions cut 1 base from V and 3 bases from J, with 7 bases between. CDR3 protein: CASSESGRYEQYF. The CDR3 DNA sequence: TGTGCCAGCAGTGAATCAGGGCGCTACGAGCAGTACTTC.